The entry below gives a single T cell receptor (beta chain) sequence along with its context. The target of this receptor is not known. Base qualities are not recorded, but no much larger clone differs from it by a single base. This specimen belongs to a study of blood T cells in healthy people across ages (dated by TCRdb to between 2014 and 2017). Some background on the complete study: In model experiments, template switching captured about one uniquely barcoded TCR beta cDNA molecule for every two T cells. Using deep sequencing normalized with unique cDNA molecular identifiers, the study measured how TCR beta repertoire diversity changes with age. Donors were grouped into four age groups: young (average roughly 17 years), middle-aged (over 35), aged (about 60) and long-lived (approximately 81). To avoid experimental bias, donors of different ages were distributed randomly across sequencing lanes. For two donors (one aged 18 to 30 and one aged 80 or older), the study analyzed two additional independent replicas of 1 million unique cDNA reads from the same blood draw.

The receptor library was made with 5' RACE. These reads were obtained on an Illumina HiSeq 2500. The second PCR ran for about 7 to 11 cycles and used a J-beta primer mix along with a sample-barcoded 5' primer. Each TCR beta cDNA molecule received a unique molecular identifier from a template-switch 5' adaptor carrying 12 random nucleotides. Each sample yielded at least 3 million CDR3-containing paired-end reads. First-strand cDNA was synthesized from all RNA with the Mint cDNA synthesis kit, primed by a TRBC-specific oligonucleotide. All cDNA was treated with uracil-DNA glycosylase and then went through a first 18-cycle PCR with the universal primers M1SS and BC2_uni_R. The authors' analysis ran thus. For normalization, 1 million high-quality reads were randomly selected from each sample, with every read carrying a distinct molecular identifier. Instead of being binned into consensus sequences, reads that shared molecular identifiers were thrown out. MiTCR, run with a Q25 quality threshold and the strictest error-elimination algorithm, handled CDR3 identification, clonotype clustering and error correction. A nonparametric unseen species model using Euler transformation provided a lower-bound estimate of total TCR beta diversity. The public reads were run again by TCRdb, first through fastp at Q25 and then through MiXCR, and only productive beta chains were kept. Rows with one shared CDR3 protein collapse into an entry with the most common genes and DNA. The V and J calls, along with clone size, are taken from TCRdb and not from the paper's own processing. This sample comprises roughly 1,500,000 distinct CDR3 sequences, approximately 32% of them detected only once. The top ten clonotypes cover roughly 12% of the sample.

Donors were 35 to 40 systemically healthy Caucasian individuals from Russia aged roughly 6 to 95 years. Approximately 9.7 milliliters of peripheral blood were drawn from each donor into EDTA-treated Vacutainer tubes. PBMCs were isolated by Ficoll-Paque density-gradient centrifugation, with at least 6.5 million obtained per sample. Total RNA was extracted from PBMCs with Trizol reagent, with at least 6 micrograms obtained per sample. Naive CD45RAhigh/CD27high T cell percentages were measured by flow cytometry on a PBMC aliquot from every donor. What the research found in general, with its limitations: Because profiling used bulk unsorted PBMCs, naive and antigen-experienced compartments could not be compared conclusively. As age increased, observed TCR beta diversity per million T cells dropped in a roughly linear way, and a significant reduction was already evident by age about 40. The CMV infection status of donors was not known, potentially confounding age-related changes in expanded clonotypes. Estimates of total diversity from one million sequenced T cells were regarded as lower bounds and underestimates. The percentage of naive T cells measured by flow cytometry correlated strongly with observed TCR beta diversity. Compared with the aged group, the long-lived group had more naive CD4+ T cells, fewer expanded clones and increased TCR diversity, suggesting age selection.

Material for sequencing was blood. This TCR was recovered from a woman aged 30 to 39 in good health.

The CDR3 reads CASSVESPLAGTDTQYF. Here is the DNA: TGTGCCAGCAGCGTAGAGTCTCCCCTAGCGGGGACAGATACGCAGTATTTT. This sequence uses TRBV9 and TRBJ2-3, with 9 middle bases fitting TRBD2. CDR1 and CDR2, per the germline V gene, are SGDLS and YYNGEE. From its cysteine to its phenylalanine, the CDR3 spans 17 amino acids. The CDR3 DNA has 51 bases and is translated from base 1. V is trimmed back by 0 bases and J by 3 bases, and the junction contains 8 bases that no gene match accounts for.